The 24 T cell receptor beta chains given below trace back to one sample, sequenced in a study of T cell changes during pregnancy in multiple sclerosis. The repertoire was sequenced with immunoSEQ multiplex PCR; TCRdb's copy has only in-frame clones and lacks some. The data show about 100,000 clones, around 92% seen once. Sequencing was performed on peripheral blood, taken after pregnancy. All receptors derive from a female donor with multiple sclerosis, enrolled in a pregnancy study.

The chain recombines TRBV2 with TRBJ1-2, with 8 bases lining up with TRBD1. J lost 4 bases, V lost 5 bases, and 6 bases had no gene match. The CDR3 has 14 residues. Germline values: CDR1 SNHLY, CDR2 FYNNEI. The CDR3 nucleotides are TGTGCCAGCAGTCGACAGGGGAGAGGCTATGGCTACACCTTC. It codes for CASSRQGRGYGYTF.

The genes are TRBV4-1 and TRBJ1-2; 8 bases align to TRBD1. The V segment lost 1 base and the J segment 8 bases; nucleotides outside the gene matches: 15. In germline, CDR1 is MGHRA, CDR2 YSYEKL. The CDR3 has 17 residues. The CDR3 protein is CASSQGHGGQGHRGYTF. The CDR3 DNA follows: TGCGCCAGCAGCCAAGGCCATGGAGGACAGGGACATAGGGGCTACACCTTC.

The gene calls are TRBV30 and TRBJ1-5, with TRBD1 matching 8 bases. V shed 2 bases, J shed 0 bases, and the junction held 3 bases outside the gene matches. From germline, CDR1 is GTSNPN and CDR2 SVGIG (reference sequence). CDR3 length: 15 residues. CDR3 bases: TGTGCCTGGAGTAACAGGGGGGCTAGCAATCAGCCCCAGCATTTT. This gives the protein CAWSNRGASNQPQHF. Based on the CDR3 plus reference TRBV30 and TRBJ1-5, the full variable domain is SQTIHQWPATLVQPVGSPLSLECTVEGTSNPNLYWYRQAAGRGLQLLFYSVGIGQISSEVPQNLSASRPQDRQFILSSKKLLLSDSGFYLCAWSNRGASNQPQHFGDGTRLSIL.

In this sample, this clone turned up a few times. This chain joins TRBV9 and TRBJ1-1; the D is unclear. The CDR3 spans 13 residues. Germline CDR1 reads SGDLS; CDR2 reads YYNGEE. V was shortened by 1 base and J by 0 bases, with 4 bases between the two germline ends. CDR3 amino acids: CASSVTMNTEAFF. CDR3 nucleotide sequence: TGTGCCAGCAGCGTAACAATGAACACTGAAGCTTTCTTT.

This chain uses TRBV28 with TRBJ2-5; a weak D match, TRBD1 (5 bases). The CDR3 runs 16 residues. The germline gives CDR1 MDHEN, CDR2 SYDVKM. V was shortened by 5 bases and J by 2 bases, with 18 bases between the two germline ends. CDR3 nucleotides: TGTGCCAGCAGTCCCTATCTAGGGGCACCTCAAGAGACCCAGTACTTC. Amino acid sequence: CASSPYLGAPQETQYF.

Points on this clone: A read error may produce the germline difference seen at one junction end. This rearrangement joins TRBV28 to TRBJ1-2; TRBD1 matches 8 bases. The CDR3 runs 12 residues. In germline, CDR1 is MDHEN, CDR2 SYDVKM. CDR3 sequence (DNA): TGTGCCAGCAGTAAGAGACAGGGGTCGGACATCTTC. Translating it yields CASSKRQGSDIF.

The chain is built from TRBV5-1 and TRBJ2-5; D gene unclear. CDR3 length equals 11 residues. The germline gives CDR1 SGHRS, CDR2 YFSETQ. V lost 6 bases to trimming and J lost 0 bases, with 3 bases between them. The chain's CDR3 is CASTDQETQYF. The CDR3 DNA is TGCGCCAGCACGGACCAAGAGACCCAGTACTTC.

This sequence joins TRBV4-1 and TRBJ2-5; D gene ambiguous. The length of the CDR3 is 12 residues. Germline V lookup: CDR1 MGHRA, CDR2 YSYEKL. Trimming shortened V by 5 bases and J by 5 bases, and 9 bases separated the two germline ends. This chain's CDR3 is CASSVPEETQYF. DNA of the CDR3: TGCGCCAGCAGCGTCCCGGAGGAGACCCAGTACTTC.

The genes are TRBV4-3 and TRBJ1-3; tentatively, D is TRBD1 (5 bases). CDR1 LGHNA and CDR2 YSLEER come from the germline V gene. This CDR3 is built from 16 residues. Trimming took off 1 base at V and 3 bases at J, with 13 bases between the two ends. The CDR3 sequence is CASSQALGLGGNTIYF. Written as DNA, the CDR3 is TGCGCCAGCAGCCAAGCCTTGGGGCTAGGTGGAAACACCATATATTTT.

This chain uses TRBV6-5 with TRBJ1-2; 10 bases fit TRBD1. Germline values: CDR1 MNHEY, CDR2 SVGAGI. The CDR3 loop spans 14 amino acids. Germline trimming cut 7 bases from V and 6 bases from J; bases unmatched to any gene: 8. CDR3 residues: CASTATGGANGYTF. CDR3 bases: TGTGCCAGCACCGCGACAGGGGGCGCGAATGGCTACACCTTC.

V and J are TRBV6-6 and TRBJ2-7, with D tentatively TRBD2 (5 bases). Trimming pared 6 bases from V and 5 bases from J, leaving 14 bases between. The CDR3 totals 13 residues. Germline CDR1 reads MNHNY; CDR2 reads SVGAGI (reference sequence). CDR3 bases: TGTGCCAGCAGCCCTCGGGGTGGTCACGAGCAGTACTTC. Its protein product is CASSPRGGHEQYF.

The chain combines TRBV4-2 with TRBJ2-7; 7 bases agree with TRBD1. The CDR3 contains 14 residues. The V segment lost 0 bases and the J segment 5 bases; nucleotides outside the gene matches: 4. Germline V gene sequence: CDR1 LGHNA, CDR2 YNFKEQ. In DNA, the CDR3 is TGTGCCAGCAGCCAAGACGACAGGGATCACGAGCAGTACTTC. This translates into CASSQDDRDHEQYF.

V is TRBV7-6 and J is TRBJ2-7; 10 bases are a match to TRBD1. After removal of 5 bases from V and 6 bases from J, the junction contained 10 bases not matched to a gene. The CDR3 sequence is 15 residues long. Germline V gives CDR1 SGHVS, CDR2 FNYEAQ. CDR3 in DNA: TGTGCCAGCAGCGTGGGACAGGGGCCCCTCGCCGAGCAGTACTTC. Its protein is CASSVGQGPLAEQYF. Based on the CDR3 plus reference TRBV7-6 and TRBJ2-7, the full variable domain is GAGVSQSPRYKVTKRGQDVALRCDPISGHVSLYWYRQALGQGPEFLTYFNYEAQQDKSGLPNDRFSAERPEGSISTLTIQRTEQRDSAMYRCASSVGQGPLAEQYFGPGTRLTVT.

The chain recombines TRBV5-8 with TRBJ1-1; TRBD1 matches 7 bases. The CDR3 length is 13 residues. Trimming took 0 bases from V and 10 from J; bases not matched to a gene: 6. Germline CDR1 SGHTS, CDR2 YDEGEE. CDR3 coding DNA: TGTGCCAGCAGCTTGGTAGGGGGCGCGTCAGCTTTCTTT. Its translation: CASSLVGGASAFF.

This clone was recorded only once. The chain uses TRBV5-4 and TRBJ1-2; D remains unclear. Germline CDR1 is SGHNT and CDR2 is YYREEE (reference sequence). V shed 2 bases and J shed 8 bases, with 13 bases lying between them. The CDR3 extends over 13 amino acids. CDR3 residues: CASSFANLYGYTF. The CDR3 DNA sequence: TGTGCCAGCAGCTTCGCTAATCTCTACGGCTACACCTTC.

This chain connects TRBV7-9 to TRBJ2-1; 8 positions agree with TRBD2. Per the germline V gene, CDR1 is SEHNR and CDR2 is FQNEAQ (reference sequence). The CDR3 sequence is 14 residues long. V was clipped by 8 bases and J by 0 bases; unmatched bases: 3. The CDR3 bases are TGTGCCAGCGTCAGCGGGGGCTCCTACAATGAGCAGTTCTTC. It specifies CASVSGGSYNEQFF.

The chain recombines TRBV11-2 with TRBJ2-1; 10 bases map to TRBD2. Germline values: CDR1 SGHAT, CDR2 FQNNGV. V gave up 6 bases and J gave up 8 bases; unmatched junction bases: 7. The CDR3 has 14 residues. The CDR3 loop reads CASRASGSLDEQFF. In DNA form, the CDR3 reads TGTGCCAGCAGGGCTAGCGGGAGCTTGGATGAGCAGTTCTTC.

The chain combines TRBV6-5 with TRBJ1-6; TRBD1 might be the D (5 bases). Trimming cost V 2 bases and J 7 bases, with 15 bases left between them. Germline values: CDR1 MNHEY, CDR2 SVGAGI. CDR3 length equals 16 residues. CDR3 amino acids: CASSYRAGLTNSPLHF. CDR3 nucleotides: TGTGCCAGCAGTTACCGGGCAGGGTTAACCAATTCACCCCTCCACTTT.

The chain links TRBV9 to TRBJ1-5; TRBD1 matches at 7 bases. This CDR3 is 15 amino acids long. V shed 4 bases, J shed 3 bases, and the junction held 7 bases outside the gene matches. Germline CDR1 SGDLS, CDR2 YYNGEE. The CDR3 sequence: CASSPGTGVNQPQHF. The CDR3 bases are TGTGCCAGCAGCCCCGGTACAGGGGTCAATCAGCCCCAGCATTTT.

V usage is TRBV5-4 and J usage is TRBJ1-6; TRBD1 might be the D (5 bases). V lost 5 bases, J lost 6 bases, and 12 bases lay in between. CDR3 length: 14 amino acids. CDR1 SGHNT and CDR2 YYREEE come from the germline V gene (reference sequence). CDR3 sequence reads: CASRMTASNSPLHF. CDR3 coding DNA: TGTGCCAGCAGGATGACAGCAAGTAATTCACCCCTCCACTTT. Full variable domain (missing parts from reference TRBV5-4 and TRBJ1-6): ETGVTQSPTHLIKTRGQQVTLRCSSQSGHNTVSWYQQALGQGPQFIFQYYREEENGRGNFPPRFSGLQFPNYSSELNVNALELDDSALYLCASRMTASNSPLHFGNGTRLTVT.

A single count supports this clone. In DNA form, the CDR3 reads TGTGCCAGCAAAGAGAGCAATCAGCCCCAGCATTTT. It yields the protein CASKESNQPQHF. V is TRBV28 and J is TRBJ1-5; D is unresolved. The CDR3 has 12 amino acids. Per the germline V gene, CDR1 is MDHEN and CDR2 is SYDVKM. V was trimmed by 7 bases and J by 1 base, leaving 5 bases between them.

CDR3 coding DNA: TGCGCCAGCAGCCCCGAGCCGGCAGACTGGACTGAAGCTTTCTTT. Residues: CASSPEPADWTEAFF. The chain joins TRBV4-3 to TRBJ1-1; D not resolved. Trimming took 4 bases from V and 5 from J, leaving 17 bases between them. CDR1 and CDR2 from the germline V gene are LGHNA and YSLEER. The CDR3 loop spans 15 amino acids.

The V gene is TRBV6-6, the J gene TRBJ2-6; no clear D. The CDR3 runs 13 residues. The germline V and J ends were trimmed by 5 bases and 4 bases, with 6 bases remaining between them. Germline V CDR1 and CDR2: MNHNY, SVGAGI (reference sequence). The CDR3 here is CASSPPGANVLTF. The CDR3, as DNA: TGTGCCAGCAGTCCCCCAGGGGCCAACGTCCTGACTTTC.

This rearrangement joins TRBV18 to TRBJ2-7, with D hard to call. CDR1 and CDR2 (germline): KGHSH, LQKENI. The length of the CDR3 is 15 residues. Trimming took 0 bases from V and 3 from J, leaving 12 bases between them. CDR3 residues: CASSPPYQVGYEQYF. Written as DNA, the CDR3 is TGTGCCAGCTCACCACCGTATCAGGTTGGCTACGAGCAGTACTTC.